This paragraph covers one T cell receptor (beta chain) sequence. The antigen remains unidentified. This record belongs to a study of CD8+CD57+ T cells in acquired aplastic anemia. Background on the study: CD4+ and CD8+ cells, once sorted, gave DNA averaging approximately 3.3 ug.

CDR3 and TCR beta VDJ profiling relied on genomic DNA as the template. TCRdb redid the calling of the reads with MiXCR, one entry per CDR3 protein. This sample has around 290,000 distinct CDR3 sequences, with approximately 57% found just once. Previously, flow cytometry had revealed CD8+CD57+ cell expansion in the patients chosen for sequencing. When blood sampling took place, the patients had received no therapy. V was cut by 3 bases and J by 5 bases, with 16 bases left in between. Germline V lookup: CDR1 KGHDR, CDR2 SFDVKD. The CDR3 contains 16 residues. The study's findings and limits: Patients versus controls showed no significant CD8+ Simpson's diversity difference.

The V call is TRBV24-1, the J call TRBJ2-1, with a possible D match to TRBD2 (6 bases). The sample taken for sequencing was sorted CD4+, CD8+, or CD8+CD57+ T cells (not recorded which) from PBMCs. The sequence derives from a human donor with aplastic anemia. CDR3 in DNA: TGTGCCACCAGTGATCCAACGACTAGTGCAAACAATGAGCAGTTCTTC. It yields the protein CATSDPTTSANNEQFF.